The 24 T cell receptor beta chains below were found in one sample sequenced in a study of cytomegalovirus exposure and HLA in healthy donors. Measured with immunoSEQ multiplex PCR; TCRdb has only the in-frame clones, and not every one. Of about 98,000 clones in the sample, around nine tenths were seen once. The specimen sequenced was PBMCs. The receptors come from a woman in her 30s in good health and CMV-seronegative.

The chain is built from TRBV6-1 and TRBJ1-6, with a possible D match to TRBD1 (6 bases). V shed 6 bases and J shed 10 bases, with 19 bases lying between them. The CDR3 consists of 15 residues. Germline V CDR1 and CDR2: MNHNS, SASEGT. In nucleotides, the CDR3 is TGTGCCAGCAGCTCCCCGCGGGGGGGGCCCTCACCCCTCCACTTT. It codes for CASSSPRGGPSPLHF.

This clone was detected only a few times. The chain joins TRBV28 to TRBJ1-5, with 9 bases aligning to TRBD1. Looked up from germline, CDR1 is MDHEN and CDR2 is SYDVKM. The V and J ends lost 4 bases and 0 bases, in that order; junction bases with no gene match: 13. The CDR3 runs 19 residues. CDR3 in DNA: TGTGCCAGCAGTTATCCGGGGACAGGGAGATCCTATAGCAATCAGCCCCAGCATTTT. Translating it yields CASSYPGTGRSYSNQPQHF.

The CDR3 protein is CASSYSGGTTYNEQFF. The CDR3 DNA reads TGTGCCAGCAGTTACTCCGGGGGGACCACATACAATGAGCAGTTCTTC. V and J are TRBV6-5 and TRBJ2-1, with 7 bases matching TRBD2. Germline values: CDR1 MNHEY, CDR2 SVGAGI. This CDR3 contains 16 residues. With 0 bases clipped from V and 4 bases from J, the junction kept 6 bases outside the gene matches.

The V and J genes are TRBV2 and TRBJ1-1; D remains unclear. Trimming cost V 2 bases and J 6 bases, with 13 bases left between them. Germline V CDR1 and CDR2: SNHLY, FYNNEI. The CDR3 consists of 14 residues. Here the CDR3 DNA reads TGTGCCAGCAGTGAAAGTGAGGGATTAGCTGAAGCTTTCTTT. Translated: CASSESEGLAEAFF. Full variable domain (remainder filled in from reference TRBV2 and TRBJ1-1): EPEVTQTPSHQVTQMGQEVILRCVPISNHLYFYWYRQILGQKVEFLVSFYNNEISEKSEIFDDQFSVERPDGSNFTLKIRSTKLEDSAMYFCASSESEGLAEAFFGQGTRLTVV.

The CDR3 is CASSLGLAGHPILNEQFF. The CDR3 DNA follows: TGCGCCAGCAGCTTGGGACTAGCGGGCCATCCGATTCTCAATGAGCAGTTCTTC. The chain uses TRBV5-1 and TRBJ2-1; the match to TRBD2 covers 10 bases. V dropped 0 bases and J dropped 6; count of bases not matched to a gene: 12. The CDR3 runs to 18 residues. Germline CDR1 SGHRS, CDR2 YFSETQ.

V is TRBV27 and J is TRBJ2-1, with TRBD2 as a possible D gene (6 bases). The CDR3 covers 17 residues. V shed 2 bases and J shed 0 bases, with 14 bases lying between them. Germline-derived CDR1 and CDR2 are MNHEY and SMNVEV (reference sequence). CDR3 loop: CASSLLARRSSYNEQFF. In DNA form, the CDR3 reads TGTGCCAGCAGTTTACTAGCGCGAAGGAGCTCCTACAATGAGCAGTTCTTC.

The V and J genes are TRBV2 and TRBJ2-5; D may be TRBD2 (6 bases). Trimming stripped 3 bases from V and 5 bases from J, with 10 bases between. This CDR3 has 13 residues. Looked up from germline, CDR1 is SNHLY and CDR2 is FYNNEI. CDR3 nucleotide sequence: TGTGCCAGCAGTGATGCGGGGCGGGAGACCCAGTACTTC. Translating gives CASSDAGRETQYF.

The chain employs TRBV7-2 and TRBJ1-2, with D perhaps matching TRBD1 (5 bases). Germline CDR1 and CDR2: SGHTA and FQGNSA. The CDR3 loop spans 13 amino acids. Trimming cost V 3 bases and J 13 bases, with 18 bases left between them. The CDR3 DNA reads as TGTGCCAGCAGCTTCACGCCCTCGGGGGACCCCACCTTC. Translation gives CASSFTPSGDPTF.

This clone showed up just once. J is TRBJ1-4 and V is TRBV5-1, with 7 bases lining up with TRBD1. The V and J ends lost 4 bases and 12 bases, in that order; junction bases with no gene match: 15. The CDR3 covers 15 residues. CDR1 is SGHRS, CDR2 YFSETQ, per germline. The chain's CDR3 is CASSPLDRTAGQLFF. The CDR3 DNA sequence: TGCGCCAGCAGCCCGCTGGACAGGACCGCAGGGCAACTGTTTTTT.

The genes are TRBV4-1 and TRBJ1-5; the D gene is possibly TRBD1 (6 bases). This CDR3 is 15 amino acids long. Per the germline V gene, CDR1 is MGHRA and CDR2 is YSYEKL. The V end lost 1 base, the J end lost 7 bases, and 14 bases lay between the germline ends. In nucleotides, the CDR3 is TGCGCCAGCAGCCAAGTGGGACAAGGTGGGCAGCCCCAGCATTTT. Protein sequence: CASSQVGQGGQPQHF.

The rearrangement joins TRBV11-2 to TRBJ2-7; D is possibly TRBD2 (5 bases). The V gene's germline CDR1 is SGHAT and CDR2 FQNNGV. The V end lost 2 bases, the J end lost 11 bases, and 16 bases lay between the germline ends. The CDR3 totals 13 residues. The CDR3 DNA is TGTGCCAGCAGCTTAATTACGGGAAGGTTTGAGTACTTC. Translated, it gives CASSLITGRFEYF.

This chain connects TRBV2 to TRBJ1-5; D is unresolved. V shed 10 bases and J shed 4 bases, with 17 bases lying between them. The CDR3 contains 14 residues. CDR1 and CDR2 (germline): SNHLY, FYNNEI. The CDR3 nucleotides read TGTGCCACCAACGATGGGAGCCCTAATCAGCCCCAGCATTTT. As protein: CATNDGSPNQPQHF.

The chain is built from TRBV2 and TRBJ2-2; D possibly corresponds to TRBD1 (5 bases). CDR3 length: 16 residues. Trimming took 5 bases from V and 7 from J, leaving 20 bases between them. Germline lookup yields CDR1 SNHLY and CDR2 FYNNEI. In nucleotides, the CDR3 is TGTGCCAGCAGTTCCTCGTGGACACGGAGTGTCGGGGAGCTGTTTTTT. Protein sequence: CASSSSWTRSVGELFF.

Only one count was recorded for this clone. CDR3 sequence reads: CASRYGASTEAFF. CDR3 nucleotides: TGTGCCAGCAGATATGGGGCATCCACTGAAGCTTTCTTT. The J gene is TRBJ1-1, the V gene TRBV25-1; D may be TRBD1 (5 bases). The CDR3 contains 13 residues. Trimming took 6 bases from V and 4 from J, leaving 12 bases between them. The germline gives CDR1 MGHDK, CDR2 SYGVNS. Full variable domain (rest looked up from reference TRBV25-1 and TRBJ1-1): EADIYQTPRYLVIGTGKKITLECSQTMGHDKMYWYQQDPGMELHLIHYSYGVNSTEKGDLSSESTVSRIRTEHFPLTLESARPSHTSQYLCASRYGASTEAFFGQGTRLTVV.

This clone appeared a few times. This chain connects TRBV6-5 to TRBJ2-2; TRBD1 is a possible D gene (6 bases). V lost 6 bases, J lost 5 bases, and 13 bases lay in between. Per germline, CDR1 MNHEY and CDR2 SVGAGI. This CDR3 spans 14 amino acids. CDR3 DNA: TGTGCCAGCAGACGCGGACAGTTAACCGGGGAGCTGTTTTTT. Protein sequence: CASRRGQLTGELFF.

The chain combines TRBV10-2 with TRBJ1-4; TRBD1 matches at 8 bases. This CDR3 is 17 amino acids long. In germline, CDR1 is WSHSY, CDR2 SAAADI. The ends lost 4 bases at V and 11 bases at J; junction bases unmatched: 18. The CDR3 nucleotides are TGCGCCAGCAGTGGATCGGTACAGGGGGTAGACTTTTGGAAACTGTTTTTT. Translated: CASSGSVQGVDFWKLFF.

The chain is built from TRBV7-9 and TRBJ1-1; 8 bases are a match to TRBD1. The CDR3 sequence is 15 residues long. With V trimmed by 6 bases and J by 4 bases, 10 bases remained unmatched. The germline CDR1 and CDR2 sequences are SEHNR and FQNEAQ (reference sequence). In nucleotides, the CDR3 is TGTGCCAGCAGTGGTTGGACAGGGCAGGGCACTGAAGCTTTCTTT. It specifies CASSGWTGQGTEAFF.

The V call is TRBV28, the J call TRBJ2-2; D is undetermined. The germline V gene has CDR1 MDHEN and CDR2 SYDVKM. The CDR3 spans 15 residues. V lost 3 bases, J lost 4 bases, and 12 bases lay in between. The CDR3 DNA is TGTGCCAGCAGTTTTATTGGTTCGGGCACCGGGGAGCTGTTTTTT. Amino acids: CASSFIGSGTGELFF.

This chain joins TRBV25-1 and TRBJ1-2, with D maybe TRBD1 (5 bases). The CDR3 totals 14 residues. Trimming cost V 4 bases and J 8 bases, with 17 bases left between them. Germline V lookup: CDR1 MGHDK, CDR2 SYGVNS. CDR3 sequence (DNA): TGTGCCAGCAGTGTAGATCCTTCCCGGGGGGGCTACACCTTC. Translating it yields CASSVDPSRGGYTF.

The chain combines TRBV28 with TRBJ1-4, with TRBD1 as a possible D gene (5 bases). V was trimmed by 6 bases and J by 3 bases, leaving 17 bases between them. The CDR3 consists of 16 residues. Germline lookup yields CDR1 MDHEN and CDR2 SYDVKM. The CDR3 DNA reads TGTGCCAGCAGCGTTCATGGGGCAGCCGCTAATGAAAAACTGTTTTTT. Amino acids: CASSVHGAAANEKLFF.

CDR3 loop: CASSTDINYGYTF. CDR3 in DNA: TGTGCCAGCAGTACCGACATCAACTATGGCTACACCTTC. The chain couples TRBV2 to TRBJ1-2; D gene uncertain. The ends were cut back, 5 bases at V and 2 bases at J, with 9 bases in the middle. Germline assignment: CDR1 SNHLY and CDR2 FYNNEI. The CDR3 extends over 13 amino acids. Complete variable domain (other parts from reference TRBV2 and TRBJ1-2): EPEVTQTPSHQVTQMGQEVILRCVPISNHLYFYWYRQILGQKVEFLVSFYNNEISEKSEIFDDQFSVERPDGSNFTLKIRSTKLEDSAMYFCASSTDINYGYTFGSGTRLTVV.

The V call is TRBV9, the J call TRBJ1-3, with D unresolved. Trimming removed 4 bases at V and 1 base at J, with 21 bases between. CDR1 and CDR2 from the germline V gene are SGDLS and YYNGEE. This CDR3 has 18 amino acids. CDR3 protein: CASSTQMTAAVSGNTIYF. CDR3 DNA sequence: TGTGCCAGCAGCACTCAGATGACGGCGGCGGTGTCTGGAAACACCATATATTTT.

J is TRBJ2-3 and V is TRBV5-4; TRBD1 matches 7 bases. J was trimmed by 2 bases and V by 5 bases; bases with no gene match: 11. This CDR3 is 16 amino acids long. Germline values: CDR1 SGHNT, CDR2 YYREEE (reference sequence). CDR3 coding DNA: TGTGCCAGCAGTAGGCAGGACAGGCGATACACAGATACGCAGTATTTT. Protein: CASSRQDRRYTDTQYF.

The rearrangement uses TRBV28 and TRBJ1-4, with a weak D call TRBD1 (5 bases). CDR3 length equals 14 residues. CDR1 is MDHEN, CDR2 SYDVKM, per germline. The V and J ends lost 3 bases and 2 bases respectively, with 7 bases between them. Written as DNA, the CDR3 is TGTGCCAGCAGTTTGGGGGGTACTAATGAAAAACTGTTTTTT. Amino acid sequence: CASSLGGTNEKLFF. The full variable domain, its missing parts supplied by reference TRBV28 and TRBJ1-4, is DVKVTQSSRYLVKRTGEKVFLECVQDMDHENMFWYRQDPGLGLRLIYFSYDVKMKEKGDIPEGYSVSREKKERFSLILESASTNQTSMYLCASSLGGTNEKLFFGSGTQLSVL.